This T cell receptor (beta chain) was sequenced for a study of post-analysis software for immune sequencing data. Concerning this clonotype: The antigen is undetermined.

Unique molecular identifiers were carried by the TCR beta cDNA libraries. TCRdb called the PCR reads again in MiXCR, with one record for every CDR3 protein. The data hold about 540,000 distinct CDR3 sequences, with around 34% observed a single time. Study-wide results and caveats: Strong same-batch co-clustering of samples appeared with F measure clustering. TRBV5-6, TRBV5-1 and TRBV20-1 belonged to a set of about 5 TRBV segments that were more frequent in patients than controls.

V gave up 4 bases and J gave up 5 bases, with 23 bases separating them. The CDR3 is 17 residues long. Germline CDR1 reads LGHDT; CDR2 reads YNNKEL (reference sequence). Sequenced material: blood. This chain links TRBV3-1 with TRBJ2-5; no clear D. The clonotype was recovered from a girl younger than 18 with multiple sclerosis. Written as DNA, the CDR3 is TGTGCCAGCAGCCTGATGCCTGTGCTATCGGCACGGGAGACCCAGTACTTC. This gives the protein CASSLMPVLSARETQYF.